Below, one T cell receptor beta chain is given with its context. Its antigen is unidentified. These data are taken from a study of lymphopenia after photon versus proton radiotherapy. Study results and limitations: Better survival with proton therapy was suggested as possible, not demonstrated. After lymphocyte nadir, photon-treated repertoires showed oligoclonal expansion, especially CD8+ Temra. Larger post-nadir TCR diversity loss correlated inversely with survival in deceased patients. Proton therapy kept repertoires fairly stable, unlike photons, which gained effector/memory cells.

Here immunoSEQ multiplex PCR was the method, and the copy in TCRdb shows in-frame clones only, minus some. In the table there are 37,000 or so clones, around 85% of which are singletons. Germline assignment: CDR1 SGHTA and CDR2 FQGNSA. This CDR3 is built from 15 residues. V was shortened by 3 bases and J by 0 bases, with 12 bases between the two germline ends. This receptor was obtained from a man in his forties or fifties with gastric cancer. The chain carries TRBV7-2 and TRBJ2-7, with unresolved D. The sample consisted of peripheral blood, taken from a patient treated with photon-based radiotherapy. The CDR3 DNA follows: TGTGCCAGCAGCTTCTTCGACGCGAGCTCCTACGAGCAGTACTTC. Residues: CASSFFDASSYEQYF.